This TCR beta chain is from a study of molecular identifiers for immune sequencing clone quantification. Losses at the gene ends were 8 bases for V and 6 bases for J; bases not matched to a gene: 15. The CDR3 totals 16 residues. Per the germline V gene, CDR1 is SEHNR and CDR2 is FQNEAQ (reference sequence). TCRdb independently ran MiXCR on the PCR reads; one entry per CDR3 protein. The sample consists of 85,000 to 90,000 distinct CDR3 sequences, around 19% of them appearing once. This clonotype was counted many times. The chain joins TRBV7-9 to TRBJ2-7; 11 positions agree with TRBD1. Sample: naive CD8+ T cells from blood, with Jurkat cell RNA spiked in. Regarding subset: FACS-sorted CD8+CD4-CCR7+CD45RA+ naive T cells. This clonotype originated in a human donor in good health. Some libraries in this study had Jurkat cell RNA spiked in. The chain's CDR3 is CASARLGQGVTGEQYF. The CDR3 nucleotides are TGTGCCAGCGCCCGATTGGGACAGGGGGTAACGGGCGAGCAGTACTTC.